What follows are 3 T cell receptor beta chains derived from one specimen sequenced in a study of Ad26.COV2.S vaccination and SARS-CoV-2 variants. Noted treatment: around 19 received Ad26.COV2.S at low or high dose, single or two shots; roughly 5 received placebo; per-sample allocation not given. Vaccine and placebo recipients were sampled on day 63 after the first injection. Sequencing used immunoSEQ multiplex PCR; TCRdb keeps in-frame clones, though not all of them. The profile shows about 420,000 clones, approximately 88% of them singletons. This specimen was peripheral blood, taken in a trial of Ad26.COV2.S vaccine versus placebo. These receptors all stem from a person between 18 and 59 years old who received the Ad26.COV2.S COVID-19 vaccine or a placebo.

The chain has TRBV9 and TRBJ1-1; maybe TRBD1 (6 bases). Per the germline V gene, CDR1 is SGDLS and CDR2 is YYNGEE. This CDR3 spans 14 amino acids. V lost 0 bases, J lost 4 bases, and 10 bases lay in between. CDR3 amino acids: CASSVGLGGTEAFF. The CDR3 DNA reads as TGTGCCAGCAGCGTAGGATTAGGGGGCACTGAAGCTTTCTTT.

Written as DNA, the CDR3 is TGTGCCAGCAGCTTAGAGGGGACTATTTCACCCCTCCACTTT. Translation: CASSLEGTISPLHF. The V call is TRBV7-2, the J call TRBJ1-6, with D maybe TRBD1 (5 bases). The germline gives CDR1 SGHTA, CDR2 FQGNSA. Trimming took off 1 base at V and 9 bases at J, with 10 bases between the two ends. The CDR3 is 14 amino acids.

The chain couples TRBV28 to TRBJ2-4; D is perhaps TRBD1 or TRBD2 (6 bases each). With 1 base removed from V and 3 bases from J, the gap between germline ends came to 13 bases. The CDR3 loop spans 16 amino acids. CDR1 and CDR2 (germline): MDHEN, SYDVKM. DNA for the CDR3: TGTGCCAGCAGTTTATCGGGGGCGTGGGGCAAAAACATTCAGTACTTC. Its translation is CASSLSGAWGKNIQYF.